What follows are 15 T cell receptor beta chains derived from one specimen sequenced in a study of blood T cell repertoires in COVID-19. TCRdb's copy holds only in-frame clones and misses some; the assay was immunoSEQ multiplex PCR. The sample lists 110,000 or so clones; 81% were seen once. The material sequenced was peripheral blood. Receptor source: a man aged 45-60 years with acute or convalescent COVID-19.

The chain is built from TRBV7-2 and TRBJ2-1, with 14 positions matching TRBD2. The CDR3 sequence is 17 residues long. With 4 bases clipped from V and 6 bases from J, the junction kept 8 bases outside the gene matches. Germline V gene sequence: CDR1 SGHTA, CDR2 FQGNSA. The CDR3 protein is CASSSGLAGVSGNEQFF. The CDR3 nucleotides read TGTGCCAGCAGCTCGGGACTAGCGGGGGTGAGTGGCAATGAGCAGTTCTTC.

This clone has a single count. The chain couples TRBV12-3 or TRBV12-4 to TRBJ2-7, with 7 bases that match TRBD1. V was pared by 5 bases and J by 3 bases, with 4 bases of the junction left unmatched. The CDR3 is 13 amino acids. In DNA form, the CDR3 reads TGTGCCAGCAGTCCTGGGACAGTCTACGAGCAGTACGTC. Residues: CASSPGTVYEQYV.

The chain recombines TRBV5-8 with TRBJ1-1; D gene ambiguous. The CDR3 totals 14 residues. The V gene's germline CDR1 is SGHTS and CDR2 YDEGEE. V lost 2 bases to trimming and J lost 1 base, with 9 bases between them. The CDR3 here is CASSFLRGNTEAFF. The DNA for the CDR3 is TGTGCCAGCAGCTTCTTACGCGGGAACACTGAAGCTTTCTTT.

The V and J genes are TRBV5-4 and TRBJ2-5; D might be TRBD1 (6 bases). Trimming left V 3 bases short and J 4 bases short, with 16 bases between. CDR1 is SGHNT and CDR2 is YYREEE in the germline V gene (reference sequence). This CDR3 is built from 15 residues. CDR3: CASSSPGTGTETQYF. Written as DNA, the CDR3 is TGTGCCAGCAGCTCCCCGGGTACAGGGACAGAGACCCAGTACTTC.

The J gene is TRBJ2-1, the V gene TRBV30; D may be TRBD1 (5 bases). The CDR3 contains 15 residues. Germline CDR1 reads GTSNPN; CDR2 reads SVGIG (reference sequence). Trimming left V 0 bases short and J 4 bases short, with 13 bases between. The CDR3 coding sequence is TGTGCCTGGAGTGTAGGGCAGGGAACATACAATGAGCAGTTCTTC. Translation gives CAWSVGQGTYNEQFF.

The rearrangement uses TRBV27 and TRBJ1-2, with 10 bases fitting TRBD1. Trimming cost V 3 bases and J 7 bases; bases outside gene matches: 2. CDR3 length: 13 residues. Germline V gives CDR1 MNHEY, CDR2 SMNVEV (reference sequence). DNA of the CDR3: TGTGCCAGCAGTTTTGGACAGGGGGGTGGCTACACCTTC. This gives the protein CASSFGQGGGYTF.

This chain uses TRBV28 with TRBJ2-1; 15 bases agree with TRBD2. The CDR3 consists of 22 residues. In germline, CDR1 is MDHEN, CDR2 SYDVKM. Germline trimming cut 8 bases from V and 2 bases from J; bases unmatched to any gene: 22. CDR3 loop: CASQDIFRWTSGGDIAYNEQFF. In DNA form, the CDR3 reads TGTGCCAGCCAAGACATATTCCGATGGACTAGCGGGGGGGATATCGCCTACAATGAGCAGTTCTTC.

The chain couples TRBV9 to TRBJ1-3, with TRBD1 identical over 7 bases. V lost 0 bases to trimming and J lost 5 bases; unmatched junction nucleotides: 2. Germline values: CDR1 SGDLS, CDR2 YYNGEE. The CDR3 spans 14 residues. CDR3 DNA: TGTGCCAGCAGCGTAGACAGGGGTCGAAACACCATATATTTT. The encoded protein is CASSVDRGRNTIYF.

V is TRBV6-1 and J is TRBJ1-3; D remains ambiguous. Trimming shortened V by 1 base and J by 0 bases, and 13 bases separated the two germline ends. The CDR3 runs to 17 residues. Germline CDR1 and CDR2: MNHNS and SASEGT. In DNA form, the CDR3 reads TGTGCCAGCAGTGAAGTCGTGGTAGCCTTCTCTGGAAACACCATATATTTT. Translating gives CASSEVVVAFSGNTIYF.

The CDR3 here is CASRIGTGIGEQYF. CDR3 nucleotides: TGTGCCAGCAGAATCGGGACAGGGATCGGCGAGCAGTACTTC. V usage is TRBV6-5 and J usage is TRBJ2-7, with 9 positions matching TRBD1. Unmatched junction bases numbered 9, after V lost 6 bases and J lost 6 bases. CDR3 length: 14 residues. CDR1 is MNHEY and CDR2 is SVGAGI in the germline V gene.

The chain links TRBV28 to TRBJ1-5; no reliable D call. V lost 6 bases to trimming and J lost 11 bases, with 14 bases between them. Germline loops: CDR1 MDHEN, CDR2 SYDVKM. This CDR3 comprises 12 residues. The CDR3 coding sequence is TGTGCCAGCAGCAGCCTCAGGAAAGCCCAGCATTTT. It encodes CASSSLRKAQHF.

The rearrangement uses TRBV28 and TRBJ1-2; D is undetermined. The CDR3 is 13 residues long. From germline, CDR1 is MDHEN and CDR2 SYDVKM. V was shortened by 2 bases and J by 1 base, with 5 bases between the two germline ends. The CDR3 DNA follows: TGTGCCAGCAGTTTAGCCAGTAACTATGGCTACACCTTC. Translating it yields CASSLASNYGYTF.

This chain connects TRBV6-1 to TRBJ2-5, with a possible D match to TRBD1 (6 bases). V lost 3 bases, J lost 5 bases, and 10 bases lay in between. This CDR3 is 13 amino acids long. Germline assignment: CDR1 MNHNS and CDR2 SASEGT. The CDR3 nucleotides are TGTGCCAGCAGTGATGGGCAGGGGGAGACCCAGTACTTC. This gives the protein CASSDGQGETQYF.

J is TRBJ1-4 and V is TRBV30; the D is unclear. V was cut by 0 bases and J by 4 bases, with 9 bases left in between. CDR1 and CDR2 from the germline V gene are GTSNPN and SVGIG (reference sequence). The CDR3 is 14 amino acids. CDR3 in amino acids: CAWSVPLNNEKLFF. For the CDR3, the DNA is TGTGCCTGGAGTGTACCCCTAAATAATGAAAAACTGTTTTTT.

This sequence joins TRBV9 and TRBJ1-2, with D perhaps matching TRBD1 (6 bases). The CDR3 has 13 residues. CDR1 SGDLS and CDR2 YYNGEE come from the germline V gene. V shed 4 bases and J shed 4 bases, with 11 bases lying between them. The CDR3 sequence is CASSPWTAYGYTF. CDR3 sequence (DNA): TGTGCCAGCAGCCCATGGACAGCCTATGGCTACACCTTC. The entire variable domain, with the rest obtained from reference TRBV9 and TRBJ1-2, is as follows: DSGVTQTPKHLITATGQRVTLRCSPRSGDLSVYWYQQSLDQGLQFLIQYYNGEERAKGNILERFSAQQFPDLHSELNLSSLELGDSALYFCASSPWTAYGYTFGSGTRLTVV.